The T cell receptor (beta chain) under discussion was sequenced for a study of blood T cell repertoires in COVID-19. At the level of the study: Researchers got acute and convalescent COVID-19 samples from the United States, Italy and Spain. The cDNA or gDNA used as material had been derived from T cells, B-cell-depleted T cells, or PBMCs.

TCRdb's copy holds only in-frame clones and misses some; the assay was immunoSEQ multiplex PCR. Among a few hundred thousand clones listed, 88% were seen once. The germline V gene encodes CDR1 LNHDA and CDR2 SQIVND (reference sequence). The CDR3 contains 14 residues. Trimming stripped 6 bases from V and 0 bases from J, with 8 bases between. Assignment of participants to cohorts was predicated upon participant-reported clinical history. Among Cohort 3 donors, those recovered had two negative PCRs, clearance, or symptom resolution. In its sample, this clone was seen once. Source material: PBMCs or T cells enriched from blood (not recorded which). The chain links TRBV19 to TRBJ1-4; D gene uncertain. This TCR came from a woman between 45 and 60 years old who had recovered from COVID-19. In nucleotides, the CDR3 is TGTGCCAGTAGAAACTCTGCAACTAATGAAAAACTGTTTTTT. Translated, it gives CASRNSATNEKLFF.